This TCR beta chain is from a study of glioma-infiltrating T cells. Study-wide results and limits: Non-neoplastic patients had below-expected tissue-blood divergence, while all gliomas exceeded expectation. Patients with low tissue-blood divergence carried a signature set of shared blood CDR3 motifs.

Concerning this clonotype itself: Its cognate antigen is unknown.

Amplification of TCR alpha and beta CDR3 regions from RNA used iRepertoire nested multiplex PCR. One-step reverse transcription and amplification started from about 100-400 ng of tissue mRNA or PBMC total RNA. MiXCR was run by TCRdb on the multiplex PCR reads, yielding one entry per CDR3 protein. Among a few hundred thousand distinct CDR3 sequences listed, 41% were seen once. CDR3 length: 14 residues. V shed 6 bases and J 4 bases; nucleotides not matched to a gene: 9. Germline V gives CDR1 DFQATT, CDR2 SNEGSKA (reference sequence). This chain links TRBV20-1 with TRBJ2-5; 9 nucleotides match TRBD2. The receptor was derived from a human donor with low-grade glioma or glioblastoma, undergoing nonglioma brain surgery, or in good health (not recorded which). Material: glioma tissue, nonneoplastic brain tissue, or PBMCs (not recorded which). The CDR3 loop reads CSASGLASRETQYF. CDR3 nucleotide sequence: TGCAGTGCGTCGGGACTAGCCTCGCGAGAGACCCAGTACTTC.